The sequence of this T cell receptor (beta chain) was determined in a study of T cell repertoires in cytomegalovirus infection. As for the study in general: Selection of CMV epitopes for the study included recently identified HLA-C-restricted and well-studied HLA-B-restricted ones.

Study results and limitations: Ex vivo, HLA-C-restricted CMV-specific TCR beta clonotypes prevailed over the rest of the response.

MiXCR was run by TCRdb on the reads, yielding one entry per CDR3 protein. The profile shows roughly 150,000 distinct CDR3 sequences, around 30% of them singletons. Germline CDR1 is SEHNR and CDR2 is FQNEAQ (reference sequence). The CDR3 sequence is 15 residues long. The ends were cut back, 5 bases at V and 6 bases at J, with 18 bases in the middle. This clonotype occurred a few times. The antigen is unknown. This receptor was obtained from a human donor in good health (CMV status not recorded). Some clones in this sample may be carry-over from other donors' samples. The input for sequencing was CD8+ T cells from cultured PBMCs, taken from culture after CMV antigen stimulation. The chain combines TRBV7-9 with TRBJ2-3; D tentatively fits TRBD1 or TRBD2 (5 bases each). The CDR3 region has the DNA TGTGCCAGCAGCCCGCCCGGGACGCCGGGGGATACGCAGTATTTT. It specifies CASSPPGTPGDTQYF.